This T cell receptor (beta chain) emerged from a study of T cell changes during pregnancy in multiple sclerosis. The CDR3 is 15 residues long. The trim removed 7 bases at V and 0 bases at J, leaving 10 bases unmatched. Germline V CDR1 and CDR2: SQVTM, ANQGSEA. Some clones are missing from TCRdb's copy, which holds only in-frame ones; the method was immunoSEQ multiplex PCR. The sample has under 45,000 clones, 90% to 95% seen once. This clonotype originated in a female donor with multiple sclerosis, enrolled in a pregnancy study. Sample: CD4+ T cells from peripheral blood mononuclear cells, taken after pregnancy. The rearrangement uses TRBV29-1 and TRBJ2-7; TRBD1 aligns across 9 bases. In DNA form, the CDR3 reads TGCAGCGCATCGGGACAGGGAACAAGCTCCTACGAGCAGTACTTC. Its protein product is CSASGQGTSSYEQYF.